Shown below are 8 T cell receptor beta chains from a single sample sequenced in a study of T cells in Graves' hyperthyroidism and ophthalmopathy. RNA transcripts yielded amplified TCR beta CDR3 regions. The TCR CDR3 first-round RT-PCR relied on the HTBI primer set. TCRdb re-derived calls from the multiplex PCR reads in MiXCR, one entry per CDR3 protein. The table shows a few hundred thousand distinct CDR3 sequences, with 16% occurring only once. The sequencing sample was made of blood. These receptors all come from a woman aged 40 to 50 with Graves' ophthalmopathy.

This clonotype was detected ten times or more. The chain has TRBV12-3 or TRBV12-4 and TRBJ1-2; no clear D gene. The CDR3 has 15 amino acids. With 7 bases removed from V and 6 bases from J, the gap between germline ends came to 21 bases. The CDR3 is CASTRELGIPHGYTF. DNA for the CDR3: TGTGCCAGCACCCGCGAGCTGGGGATCCCCCATGGCTACACCTTC.

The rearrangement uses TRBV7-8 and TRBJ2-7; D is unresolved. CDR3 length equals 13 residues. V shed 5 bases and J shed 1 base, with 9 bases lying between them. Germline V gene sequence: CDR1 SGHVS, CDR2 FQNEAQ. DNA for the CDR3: TGTGCCAGCAGCCTATGGGATTCCTACGAGCAGTACTTC. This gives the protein CASSLWDSYEQYF.

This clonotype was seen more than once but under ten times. As DNA, the CDR3 is TGTGCCAGCAGCGTCATCGACACCGGAATCTACGAGCAGTACTTC. It specifies CASSVIDTGIYEQYF. V and J are TRBV9 and TRBJ2-7; D gene uncertain. The CDR3 has 15 residues. Germline CDR1 is SGDLS and CDR2 is YYNGEE. The V end was cut by 2 bases, the J end by 3 bases, with 15 bases between.

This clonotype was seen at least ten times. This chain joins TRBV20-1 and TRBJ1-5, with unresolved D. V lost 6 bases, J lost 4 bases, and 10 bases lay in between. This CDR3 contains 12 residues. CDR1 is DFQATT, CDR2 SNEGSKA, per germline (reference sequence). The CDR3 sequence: CSAKGGNQPQHF. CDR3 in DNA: TGCAGTGCCAAAGGCGGGAATCAGCCCCAGCATTTT.

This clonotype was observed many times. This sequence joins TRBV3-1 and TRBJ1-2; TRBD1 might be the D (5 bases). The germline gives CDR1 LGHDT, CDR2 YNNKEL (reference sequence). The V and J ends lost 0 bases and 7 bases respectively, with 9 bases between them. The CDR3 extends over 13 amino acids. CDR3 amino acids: CASSQDGGRGYTF. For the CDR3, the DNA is TGTGCCAGCAGCCAAGATGGGGGTCGTGGCTACACCTTC.

CDR3 in DNA: TGTGCCAGTACAAGACAGGGTGTGAACACTGAAGCTTTCTTT. Amino acids: CASTRQGVNTEAFF. The J gene is TRBJ1-1, the V gene TRBV19; 7 bases agree with TRBD1. After removal of 7 bases from V and 0 bases from J, the junction contained 5 bases not matched to a gene. The CDR3 contains 14 residues. Germline V gene lookup returns CDR1 LNHDA and CDR2 SQIVND (reference sequence).

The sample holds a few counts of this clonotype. CDR3 in amino acids: CSARDDRDRGPQSNQPQHF. CDR3 DNA sequence: TGCAGTGCTAGAGACGATAGGGACAGGGGCCCCCAGAGCAATCAGCCCCAGCATTTT. The gene calls are TRBV20-1 and TRBJ1-5; 10 bases line up with TRBD1. V lost 0 bases to trimming and J lost 1 base; unmatched junction nucleotides: 12. The CDR3 extends over 19 amino acids. Looked up from germline, CDR1 is DFQATT and CDR2 is SNEGSKA (reference sequence).

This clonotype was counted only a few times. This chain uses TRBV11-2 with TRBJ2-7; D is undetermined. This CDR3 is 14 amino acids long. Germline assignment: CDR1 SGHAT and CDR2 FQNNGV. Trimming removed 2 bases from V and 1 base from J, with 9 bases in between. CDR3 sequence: CASSLTDFSYEQYF. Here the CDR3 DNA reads TGTGCCAGCAGCTTAACGGATTTTTCCTACGAGCAGTACTTC.